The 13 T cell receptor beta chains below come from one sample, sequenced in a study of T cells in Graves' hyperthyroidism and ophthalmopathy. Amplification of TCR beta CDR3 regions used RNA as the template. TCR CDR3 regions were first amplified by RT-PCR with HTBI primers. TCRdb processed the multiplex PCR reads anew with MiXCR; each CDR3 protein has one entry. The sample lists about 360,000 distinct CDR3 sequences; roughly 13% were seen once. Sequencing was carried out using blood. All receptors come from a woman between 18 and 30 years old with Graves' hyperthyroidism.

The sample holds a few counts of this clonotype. CDR3 sequence (DNA): TGTGCCATCAGGCGTGGGGGAACCCGGGACGGGAACACTGAAGCTTTCTTT. Protein: CAIRRGGTRDGNTEAFF. The rearrangement uses TRBV10-3 and TRBJ1-1, with D maybe TRBD1 (5 bases). Germline V gene sequence: CDR1 ENHRY, CDR2 SYGVKD. The CDR3 consists of 17 residues. Trimming took off 6 bases at V and 1 base at J, with 21 bases between the two ends.

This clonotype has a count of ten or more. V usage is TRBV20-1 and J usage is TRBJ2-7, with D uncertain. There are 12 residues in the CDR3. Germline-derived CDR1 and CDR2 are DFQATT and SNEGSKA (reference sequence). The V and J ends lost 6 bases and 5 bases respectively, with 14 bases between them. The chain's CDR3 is CSAWAPNHEQYF. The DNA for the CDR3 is TGCAGTGCCTGGGCCCCGAACCACGAGCAGTACTTC.

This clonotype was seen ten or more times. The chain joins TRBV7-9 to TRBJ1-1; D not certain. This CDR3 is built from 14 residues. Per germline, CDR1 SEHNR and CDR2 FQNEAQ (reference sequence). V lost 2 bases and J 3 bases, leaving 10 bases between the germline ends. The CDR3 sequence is CASSLPRSDTEAFF. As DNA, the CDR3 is TGTGCCAGCAGCTTACCAAGATCGGACACTGAAGCTTTCTTT.

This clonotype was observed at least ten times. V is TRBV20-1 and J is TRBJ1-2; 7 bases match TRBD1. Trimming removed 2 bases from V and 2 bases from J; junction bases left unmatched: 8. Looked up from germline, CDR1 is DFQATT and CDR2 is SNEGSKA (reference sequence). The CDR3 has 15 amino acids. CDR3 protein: CSARPPGTANYGYTF. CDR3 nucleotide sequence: TGCAGTGCTAGACCGCCAGGGACAGCAAACTATGGCTACACCTTC.

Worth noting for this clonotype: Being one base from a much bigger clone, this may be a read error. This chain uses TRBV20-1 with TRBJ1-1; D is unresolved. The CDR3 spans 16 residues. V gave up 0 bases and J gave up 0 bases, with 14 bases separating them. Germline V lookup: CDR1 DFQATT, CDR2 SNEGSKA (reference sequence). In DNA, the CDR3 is TGCAGTGCTAGAGATCGGGGAGGCGCCGTGAACACTGAAGCTTTCTTT. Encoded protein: CSARDRGGAVNTEAFF.

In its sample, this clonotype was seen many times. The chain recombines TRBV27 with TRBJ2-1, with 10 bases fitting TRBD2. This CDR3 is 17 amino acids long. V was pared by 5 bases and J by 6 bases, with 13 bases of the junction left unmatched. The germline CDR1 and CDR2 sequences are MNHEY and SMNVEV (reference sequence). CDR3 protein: CASSHLPLAGSTNEQFF. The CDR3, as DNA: TGTGCCAGCAGTCACCTCCCACTAGCGGGATCCACCAATGAGCAGTTCTTC.

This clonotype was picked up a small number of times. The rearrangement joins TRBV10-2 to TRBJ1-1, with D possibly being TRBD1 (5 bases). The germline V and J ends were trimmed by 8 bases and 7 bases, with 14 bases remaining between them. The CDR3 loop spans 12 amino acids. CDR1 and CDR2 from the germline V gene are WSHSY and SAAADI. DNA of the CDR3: TGCGCCAGCTCGCCGCCCCAGGGTGAAGCTTTCTTT. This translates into CASSPPQGEAFF.

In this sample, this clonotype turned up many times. The CDR3 bases are TGCGCCAGCAGCGGGGGGACGAGCATCCAAGAGACCCAGTACTTC. Encoded protein: CASSGGTSIQETQYF. The chain uses TRBV5-1 and TRBJ2-5, with D perhaps matching TRBD2 (6 bases). The CDR3 has 15 residues. Per the germline V gene, CDR1 is SGHRS and CDR2 is YFSETQ. Between the trimmed V and J ends, which lost 4 bases and 1 base, there was a span of 14 bases.

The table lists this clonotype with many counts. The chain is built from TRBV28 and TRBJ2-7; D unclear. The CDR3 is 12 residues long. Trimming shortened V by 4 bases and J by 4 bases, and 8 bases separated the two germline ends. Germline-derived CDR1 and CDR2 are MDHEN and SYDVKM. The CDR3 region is CASSSRRYEQYF. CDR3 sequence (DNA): TGTGCCAGCAGTTCCCGGAGATACGAGCAGTACTTC.

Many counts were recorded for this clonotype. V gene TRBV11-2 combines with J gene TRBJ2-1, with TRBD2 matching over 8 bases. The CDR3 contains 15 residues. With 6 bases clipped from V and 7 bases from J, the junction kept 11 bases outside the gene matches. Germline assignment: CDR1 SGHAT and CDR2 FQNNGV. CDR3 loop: CASRTGGDLDNEQFF. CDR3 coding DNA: TGTGCCAGCAGGACGGGGGGGGATTTGGATAATGAGCAGTTCTTC.

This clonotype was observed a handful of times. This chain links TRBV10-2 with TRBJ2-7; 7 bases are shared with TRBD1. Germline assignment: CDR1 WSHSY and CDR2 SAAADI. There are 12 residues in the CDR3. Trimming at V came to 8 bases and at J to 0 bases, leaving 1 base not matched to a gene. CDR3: CASGDSSYEQYF. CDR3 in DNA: TGCGCCAGCGGGGACAGCTCCTACGAGCAGTACTTC.

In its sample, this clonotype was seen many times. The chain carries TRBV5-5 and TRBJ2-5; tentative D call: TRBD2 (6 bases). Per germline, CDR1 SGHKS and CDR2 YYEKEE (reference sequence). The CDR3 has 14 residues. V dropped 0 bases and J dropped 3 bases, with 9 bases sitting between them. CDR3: CASSLGLVKETQYF. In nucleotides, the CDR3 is TGTGCCAGCAGCTTGGGACTAGTGAAAGAGACCCAGTACTTC.

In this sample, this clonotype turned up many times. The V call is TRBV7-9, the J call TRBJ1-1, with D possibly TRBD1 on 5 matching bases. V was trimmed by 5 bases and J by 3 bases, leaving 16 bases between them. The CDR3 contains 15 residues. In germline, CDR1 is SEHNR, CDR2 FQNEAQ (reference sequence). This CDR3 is CASSPSGGQDTEAFF. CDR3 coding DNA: TGTGCCAGCAGCCCCTCCGGGGGTCAGGACACTGAAGCTTTCTTT.